This T cell receptor beta chain comes out of a study of CXCR3-negative and CXCR3-positive naive CD8 T cells. General study results and limits: Cryopreserved cells partially lost CXCR3 expression, and fresh PBMCs were used in most assays.

In preparing the TRB cDNA libraries, 5' RACE with UMI labels was used. Reanalyzing the 5' RACE reads, TCRdb keeps one entry per CDR3 protein, without DNA. The sample is made up of about 58,000 distinct CDR3 sequences, and the top ten hold approximately 0.4% of it. Sorts performed in triplicate captured roughly 320,000 cells each from every CD8+ T cell subset. With respect to this clonotype: The antigen is undetermined.

This clonotype was sampled from a human donor in good health. Some clones in this sample may be carry-over from other donors' samples. Sequencing was done on a sample of naive CXCR3- CD8+ T cells from blood. The subset denotes: CD45RO-CCR7+CD27+CD95- naive CD8+ T cells lacking CXCR3 (TNR3-).

CDR3 region: CASSQDGGSNTGELFF. The chain carries TRBV4-3 and TRBJ2-2; TCRdb lists TRBD1, though no DNA is available to test this call. This CDR3 contains 16 residues. CDR1 and CDR2 (germline): LGHNA, YSLEER.